This T cell receptor (beta chain) was retrieved from a study of cytomegalovirus exposure and HLA in healthy donors. PCR was performed using 60 Vbeta and 13 Jbeta primers. Data came from immunoSEQ multiplex PCR; TCRdb stores just in-frame clones and leaves some out. The sample records some 150,000 clones, about 80% being singletons. Per the germline V gene, CDR1 is LNHNV and CDR2 is YYDKDF (reference sequence). This CDR3 has 14 amino acids. The germline V and J ends were trimmed by 0 bases and 5 bases, with 10 bases remaining between them. Sequencing was performed on PBMCs. The source of this sequence is a man younger than 35 in good health and CMV-seropositive. The J gene is TRBJ1-1, the V gene TRBV15, with D uncertain. The CDR3 coding sequence is TGTGCCACCAGCAGAGACCGGACGGGAACTGAAGCTTTCTTT. As protein: CATSRDRTGTEAFF.